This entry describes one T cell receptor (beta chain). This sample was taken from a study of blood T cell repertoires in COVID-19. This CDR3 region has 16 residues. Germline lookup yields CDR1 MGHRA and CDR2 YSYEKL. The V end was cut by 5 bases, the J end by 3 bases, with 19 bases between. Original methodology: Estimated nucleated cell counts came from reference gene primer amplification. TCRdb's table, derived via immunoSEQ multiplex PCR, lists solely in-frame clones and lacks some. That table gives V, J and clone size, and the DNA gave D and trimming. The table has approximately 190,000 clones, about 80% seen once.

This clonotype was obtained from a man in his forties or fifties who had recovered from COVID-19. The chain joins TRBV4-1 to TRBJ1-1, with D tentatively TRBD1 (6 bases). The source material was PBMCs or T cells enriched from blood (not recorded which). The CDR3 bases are TGCGCCAGCAGCGCGAACGTGTGGGCAGGGGACACTGAAGCTTTCTTT. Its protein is CASSANVWAGDTEAFF.